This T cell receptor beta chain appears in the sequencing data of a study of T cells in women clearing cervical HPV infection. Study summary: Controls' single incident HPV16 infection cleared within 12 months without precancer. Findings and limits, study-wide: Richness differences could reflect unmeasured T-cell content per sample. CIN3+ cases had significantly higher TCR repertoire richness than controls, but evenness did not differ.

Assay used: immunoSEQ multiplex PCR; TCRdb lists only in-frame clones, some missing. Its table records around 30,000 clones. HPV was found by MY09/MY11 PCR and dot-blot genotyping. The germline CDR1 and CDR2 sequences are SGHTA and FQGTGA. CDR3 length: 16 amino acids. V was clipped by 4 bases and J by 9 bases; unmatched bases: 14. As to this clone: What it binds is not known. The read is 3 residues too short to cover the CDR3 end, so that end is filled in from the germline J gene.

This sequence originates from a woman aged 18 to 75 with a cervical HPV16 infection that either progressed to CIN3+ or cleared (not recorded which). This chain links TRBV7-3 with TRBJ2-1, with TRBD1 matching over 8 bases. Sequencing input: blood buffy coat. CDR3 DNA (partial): TGTGCCAGCAGCTCCTCCTCCCTTTCAGGGGGCAGTGAG. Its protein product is CASSSSSLSGGSE. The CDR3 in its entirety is CASSSSSLSGGSEQFF.